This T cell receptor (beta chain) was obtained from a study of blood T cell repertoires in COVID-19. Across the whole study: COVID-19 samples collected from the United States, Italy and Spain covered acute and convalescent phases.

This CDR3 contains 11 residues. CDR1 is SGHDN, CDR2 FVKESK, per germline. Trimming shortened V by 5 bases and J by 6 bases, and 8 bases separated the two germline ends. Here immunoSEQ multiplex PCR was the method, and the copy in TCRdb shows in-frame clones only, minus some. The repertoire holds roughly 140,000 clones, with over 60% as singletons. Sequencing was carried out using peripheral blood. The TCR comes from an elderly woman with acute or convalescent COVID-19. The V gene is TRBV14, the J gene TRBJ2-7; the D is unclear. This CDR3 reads CASSYSSEQYF. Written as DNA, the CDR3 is TGTGCCAGCAGCTACAGCTCCGAGCAGTACTTC.